This T cell receptor beta chain was recovered during a study of cytomegalovirus exposure and HLA in healthy donors (dated by TCRdb to 2016 to 2017). Context from the whole study: An earlier analysis of roughly 570 of the donors reported about 280 Gb of sequence data and 117 million unique TCR beta sequences obtained from about 180 million T cells. All discovery cohort repertoires had been generated using a single sequencing platform. The number of typed donors differed by locus: roughly 620-630 for A, B, C, DRB1 and DQB1; 500 to 550 for DQA1; 606 for DPA1; and some 470 for DPB1. Among about 400 genotyped donors of the cohort, an average of roughly 230,000 unique TCR beta nucleotide sequences was sequenced per donor, of which about 18% were non-productive. Several DR-DQ haplotypes were treated as single units for association and clustering because of strong linkage in the cohort. Class I and class II HLA loci were covered by the typing at four-digit resolution. To decide whether each TCR beta V gene segment behaved as functional or pseudogenic, an earlier analysis of nearly 600 of the donors relied on high-throughput TCR beta sequencing. An early release covering 550 to 700 HLA-typed donors comprised roughly 300 gigabases of sequencing data and roughly 86 million unique TCR sequences. Donor age, sex, ethnicity and CMV serostatus were collected together with the repertoire data. To predict cytomegalovirus infection status, the study brought together high-throughput TCR immunosequencing, statistical association of individual TCRs with disease status, and machine learning. Of the roughly 400 genotyped donors, more than 75% were placed in the genetic ancestry cluster associated with self-reported Caucasian donors. Besides the first cohort of 550 to 750 subjects, a separate validation cohort made up of over 100 different subjects was used. The study aimed to test whether cataloging public T cell receptors could reveal signatures of past pathogen exposure. A later genetic analysis took genome-wide SNP genotypes for about 55% of the 666 donors and used that subset as a discovery cohort. The later analysis used no new phenotypic data to find candidate immune exposures, relying instead on TCR beta sequences and their occurrence across donors. Using immunosequencing, the study profiled T cell repertoires from 500 to 800 subjects and related those repertoires to cytomegalovirus serostatus. A later analysis re-examined previously published TCR beta repertoires from roughly 720 donors and added high-resolution HLA genotyping to investigate patterns of TCR occurrence. Overall study outcomes, separate from this receptor: In vitro tests confirmed that a few of the cytomegalovirus-associated TCR beta chains recognize cytomegalovirus antigens. In a later genetic analysis, fewer N-insertions in productive TCRs were reported among donors in an Asian-associated ancestry cluster than the roughly 700-donor mean. Sequencing depth was assumed to be roughly uniform across donors in the presence/absence analyses, though that assumption may not hold. The cohort was sequenced for TCR beta chains only, and without alpha or paired-chain data the features that could be detected were limited. Most TCR sequences were observed very rarely across donors, whereas some public TCRs were present in many individuals. A later analysis found that HLA-associated TCR beta chains were more clonally expanded and had lower generation probabilities than equally common non-associated chains. A later analysis reported that several top co-occurrence clusters appeared linked to parvovirus B19, influenza, CMV and Epstein-Barr virus. The authors suggested that the approach could potentially be extended to other disease states and immunological phenotypes. Linkage disequilibrium might explain the correlated functional status among segregating V segments, but an unknown experimental factor could not be excluded. A cluster of highly shared sequence variants was judged likely to be a technical artifact of the sequencing pipeline. Because HLA typing was unavailable for some donors at each locus, only the typed subset was used in association tests. Most CMV-associated TCR beta chains appeared to be HLA-restricted in a later analysis, and the HLA associations seemed to be driven largely by CMV exposure. In an earlier analysis of approximately 590 of the donors, most TCR beta V segments appeared in productive rearrangements about 87% or about 30% of the time, broadly matching IMGT annotations. When HLA alleles, especially DR and DQ, strongly co-occurred, attributing TCR associations to individual alleles was difficult. A later genetic analysis associated a missense DCLRE1C variant with V-gene and J-gene trimming of TCR beta chains, and an independent cohort replicated the association. Because counts were too low, approximately 15 rarely observed V segments, including chromosome 9 orphons, were excluded from the earlier analysis of a few hundred of the donors. In both the original and validation cohorts, the classifier was reported to diagnose cytomegalovirus status with high specificity and sensitivity. A later analysis found that TCR association rates varied across HLA loci, with DRB1 alleles showing the most associated TCRs and HLA-C alleles the fewest. Immune exposure information for the cohort was limited to CMV serostatus. A further reported finding was that TCR beta sequences accurately predicted the HLA-A and HLA-B alleles for most subjects in the first cohort. In the study, 150 to 200 TCR beta chains were listed as associated with cytomegalovirus. In a later analysis, 15,000 to 20,000 TCR beta sequences were associated with specific HLA alleles at a false discovery rate of 0.05.

This clone was observed a single time. Its antigen remains unidentified. Nothing much larger sits one base from this clone, and base qualities are not available. The cohort comprised around 700 healthy bone marrow donors. At the time of sampling, every cohort member was nominally healthy, though immune exposures that went unrecorded were likely present. The donor was CMV seronegative and was included in the group of several hundred seronegative cohort members. A peripheral blood sample was collected from each donor, and TCR beta sequencing was performed on peripheral blood mononuclear cells. Genomic DNA extraction from the blood cell samples was performed with the Qiagen DNeasy Blood Extraction Kit. Library construction relied on the immunoSEQ multiplex PCR assay. For the multiplex PCR, a mixture combining 60 forward primers for TCR Vbeta segments and 13 reverse primers for TCR Jbeta segments was used. The CDR3 region of rearranged TCR beta genes was amplified from genomic DNA by a multiplex PCR assay. Amplified TCR beta libraries were sequenced as 87-base-pair reads on the Illumina HiSeq System. The original methods were these. Across the 700 or so repertoires, a later analysis counted tens of millions of unique TCR beta chains, approximately 10 million of which were shared by at least two donors. To remove PCR and sequencing errors, raw reads were error-corrected and collapsed into unique sequences using a nearest-neighbor algorithm that merged closely related sequences. V, D and J gene segments were assigned by aligning CDR3 sequences to IMGT reference sequences. For a sequence to be retained, a match of at least six nucleotides to both a V gene segment and a J gene segment was required. A rearrangement was called productive if the CDR3 had no stop codons and remained in frame with V and J, and every other rearrangement was called non-productive. CDR3 was defined by IMGT convention, running from the second conserved V-encoded cysteine to the conserved J-encoded phenylalanine. In an earlier analysis of approximately 500 of the donors, sequences lacking an unambiguous match to a single V gene segment were excluded. An earlier analysis of several hundred of the donors called V segments functional above 56.7% productive rearrangements and segregating when the between-donor standard deviation exceeded 5%. A statistical classification framework was built to diagnose cytomegalovirus status from the catalog of TCR beta chain sequences. In a later analysis, TCR nucleotide sequences were compared against IMGT/GENE-DB human TR gene sequences so that V and J genes could be assigned. In a later analysis, CDR3 sequences and most-parsimonious VDJ recombination scenarios were assigned using the TCRdist pipeline. In a later analysis, each TCR beta chain was defined by its CDR3 amino acid sequence together with its V-gene family, and reads lacking a unique V-gene family were excluded. As a way to deal with suspected cross-contamination and a sequencing artifact, a later analysis dropped over 550 nucleotide sequences that were highly shared and had low generation probability. For each public chain, a later analysis derived a clonal expansion index from normalized ranks of inferred template counts within each repertoire. A later analysis computed generation probabilities with a VDJ recombination model fitted to out-of-frame rearrangements, and checked the results against IGoR. A later analysis scored TCR-TCR, TCR-HLA and TCR-CMV co-occurrence with hypergeometric tests, applying a repertoire-size bias correction to TCR pairs. A later analysis estimated false discovery rates by permuting HLA or CMV assignments 20 times. A later analysis grouped co-occurring TCRs with DBSCAN, adding TCRdist sequence similarity when clustering within HLA-allele-positive subsets. For co-occurrence clustering, repertoires with fewer than 30,000 or more than 120,000 public chains were excluded, along with four to six repertoires with anomalous nucleotide sharing. TCRdb retrieved this table from immuneACCESS and kept in-frame rearrangements only. Not all clones are present; in checked studies, unresolved V genes account for under half, and no reason is known for the remainder. Clonal size and the V and J genes are those of that table, whereas D and trimming came from the DNA. The sample table contains 150,000 to 200,000 clones; only one count was recorded for roughly three quarters of them. The ten largest clonotypes hold approximately 15% of the sample.

The TCR was taken from a woman in her thirties or forties in good health and CMV-seronegative. The source material was PBMCs.

The CDR3 corresponds to CASSDRAYNSPLHF. The bases read TGTGCCAGCAGCGACAGGGCCTATAATTCACCCCTCCACTTT. The chain couples TRBV7-8 to TRBJ1-6, with 7 bases aligning to TRBD1. Ends trimmed: V by 5 bases, J by 2 bases; bases unmatched to a gene: 0. According to the germline V gene, CDR1 reads SGHVS and CDR2 reads FQNEAQ. The CDR3 goes from the cysteine to the phenylalanine over 14 residues. The read is trimmed to its CDR3 DNA, 42 bases read in frame from base 1. The CDR3 plus the reference TRBV7-8 and TRBJ1-6 genes for the other parts give the full variable domain: GAGVSQSPRYKVAKRGQDVALRCDPISGHVSLFWYQQALGQGPEFLTYFQNEAQLDKSGLPSDRFFAERPEGSVSTLKIQRTQQEDSAVYLCASSDRAYNSPLHFGNGTRLTVT.